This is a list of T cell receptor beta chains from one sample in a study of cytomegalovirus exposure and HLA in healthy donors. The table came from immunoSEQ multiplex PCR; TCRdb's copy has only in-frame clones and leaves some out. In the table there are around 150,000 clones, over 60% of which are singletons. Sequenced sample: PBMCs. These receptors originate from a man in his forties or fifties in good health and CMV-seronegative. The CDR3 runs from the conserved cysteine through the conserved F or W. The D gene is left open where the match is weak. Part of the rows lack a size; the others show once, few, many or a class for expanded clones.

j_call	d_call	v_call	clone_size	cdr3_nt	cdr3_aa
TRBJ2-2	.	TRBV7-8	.	TGTGCCAGCAGCCCTATGACGGGAGTTGGGACCGGGGAGCTGTTTTTT	CASSPMTGVGTGELFF
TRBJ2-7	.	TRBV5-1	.	TGCGCCAGCAGCTTAATACCCCAGGATCCATACGAGCAGTACTTC	CASSLIPQDPYEQYF
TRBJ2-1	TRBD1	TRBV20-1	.	TGCAGTGCGGGACAGGGCGTAAGGCAGTTCTTC	CSAGQGVRQFF
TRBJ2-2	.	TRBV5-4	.	TGTGCCAGCAGCTTGGGGAGGGGATGGACCGGGGAGCTGTTTTTT	CASSLGRGWTGELFF
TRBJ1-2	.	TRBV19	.	TGTGCCAGTAGTATAGACGGCTATGGCTACACCTTC	CASSIDGYGYTF
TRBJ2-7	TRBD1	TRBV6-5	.	TGTGCCAGCAGAACTGGACAGGGGGCCTACGAGCAGTACTTC	CASRTGQGAYEQYF
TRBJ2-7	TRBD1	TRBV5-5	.	TGTGCCAGCAGCAGAGCCGGGACAGGGGGGACCTACGAGCAGTACTTC	CASSRAGTGGTYEQYF
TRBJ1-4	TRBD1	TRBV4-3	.	TGCGCCAGCAGCCAAGATCCCGCGGGGACAGGGGCAACTAATGAAAAACTGTTTTTT	CASSQDPAGTGATNEKLFF
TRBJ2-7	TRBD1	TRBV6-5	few	TGTGCCAGCAGTTACTCGGGGACAGGGAAGGCCTACGAGCAGTACTTC	CASSYSGTGKAYEQYF
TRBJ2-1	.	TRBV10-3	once	TGTGCCATCAGTGATGAGGAGAGAGTAAGCTCCTACAATGAGCAGTTCTTC	CAISDEERVSSYNEQFF
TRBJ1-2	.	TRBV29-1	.	TGCAGCGTTGATACGGGTAACTATGGCTACACCTTC	CSVDTGNYGYTF
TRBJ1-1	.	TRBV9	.	TGTGCCAGCAGCTCACTCGCGGGGGCGTATGGAACTGAAGCTTTCTTT	CASSSLAGAYGTEAFF
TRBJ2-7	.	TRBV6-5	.	TGTGCCAGCAGTTACTCGAGACTAGCCTACGAGCAGTACTTC	CASSYSRLAYEQYF
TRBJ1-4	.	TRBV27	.	TGTGCCAGCAGTGAGGACCTGAGGGGGGAAAAACTGTTTTTT	CASSEDLRGEKLFF
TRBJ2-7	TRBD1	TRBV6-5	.	TGTGCCAGCACCAGGACAGGCGCCTACGAGCAGTACTTC	CASTRTGAYEQYF
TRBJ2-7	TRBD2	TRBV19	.	TGTGCCAGTAGTTGGGGGACTAGCGGGCCCGGTAGCGAGCAGTACTTC	CASSWGTSGPGSEQYF
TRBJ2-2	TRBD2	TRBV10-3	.	TGTGCCATCAGTGAGTCTTCCCTAGCGGGAGTTTTGGGCACCGGGGAGCTGTTTTTT	CAISESSLAGVLGTGELFF
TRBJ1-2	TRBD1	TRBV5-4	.	TGTGCCAGCAGTCCGGGACAGGGAGGCTATGGCTACACCTTC	CASSPGQGGYGYTF
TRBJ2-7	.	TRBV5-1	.	TGCGCCAGCAGGGGGGGAAAGAGTGGCGAGCAGTACTTC	CASRGGKSGEQYF
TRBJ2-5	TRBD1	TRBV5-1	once	TGCGCCAGCAGCTCTGGAGACAGGGTTCAAGAGACCCAGTACTTC	CASSSGDRVQETQYF
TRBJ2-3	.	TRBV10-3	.	TGTGCCATCAGTGAGTCGACAGGCACAGATACGCAGTATTTT	CAISESTGTDTQYF
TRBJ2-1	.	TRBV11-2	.	TGTGCCAGCAGTTTCAGCTCCTACAATGAGCAGTTCTTC	CASSFSSYNEQFF
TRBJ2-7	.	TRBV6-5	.	TGTGCCAGCAGTTACGGCTCCCACCTCTCCTACGAGCAGTACTTC	CASSYGSHLSYEQYF
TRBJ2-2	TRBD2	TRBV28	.	TGTGCCAGCGGGAACCCAGCGGGAGCGGACGGGGAGCTGTTTTTT	CASGNPAGADGELFF
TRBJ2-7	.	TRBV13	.	TGTGCCAGCAGCTTAGGCCTGGGGGGAATACTCACCTACGAGCAGTACTTC	CASSLGLGGILTYEQYF
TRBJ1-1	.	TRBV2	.	TGTGCCAGCACTCCCGGCGGGGGGGCGATGAACACTGAAGCTTTCTTT	CASTPGGGAMNTEAFF
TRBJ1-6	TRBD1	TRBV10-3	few	TGTGCCGACACAGGGGGCCTCCACTTT	CADTGGLHF
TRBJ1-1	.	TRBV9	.	TGTGCCAGCAGCGTAGTTGGGGTTTTAGGAGGCACTGAAGCTTTCTTT	CASSVVGVLGGTEAFF
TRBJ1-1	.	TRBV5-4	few	TGTGCCAGCAGCTGGGGCCAGGGATCAAACACTGAAGCTTTCTTT	CASSWGQGSNTEAFF
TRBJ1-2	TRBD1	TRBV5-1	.	TGCGCCAGCAGCTCCGGGCAGGGGGCAGAGGGGAATAACTATGGCTACACCTTC	CASSSGQGAEGNNYGYTF
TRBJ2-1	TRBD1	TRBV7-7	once	TGTGCCAGCAGTCAAAGCGACAGGGCCACTTCCTACAATGAGCAGTTCTTC	CASSQSDRATSYNEQFF
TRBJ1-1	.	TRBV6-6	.	TGTGCCAGCAGCCGGCGGAGCACTGAAGCTTTCTTT	CASSRRSTEAFF
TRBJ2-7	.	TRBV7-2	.	TGTGCCAGCAGCTGGGGAGCCGGGCCACCAAACGAGCAGTACTTC	CASSWGAGPPNEQYF
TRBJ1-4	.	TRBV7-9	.	TGTGCCAGCAGCTTAGAGTACGGTAATGAAAAACTGTTTTTT	CASSLEYGNEKLFF
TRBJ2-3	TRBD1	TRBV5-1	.	TGCGCCAGCAGCTTGGAGGGGGACAGACTCAAAACGCAGTATTTT	CASSLEGDRLKTQYF
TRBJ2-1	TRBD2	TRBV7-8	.	TGTGCCAGCAGCCCAACCGGGACTAGCGGGGGGGAAAGCTCCTACAATGAGCAGTTCTTC	CASSPTGTSGGESSYNEQFF
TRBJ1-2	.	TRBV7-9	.	TGTGCCAGCAGCGAGAATAGCAACTATGGCTACACCTTC	CASSENSNYGYTF
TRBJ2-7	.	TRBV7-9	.	TGTGCCAGCAGCTTAAAAGGCCAGCGCGAGGAGCAGTACTTC	CASSLKGQREEQYF
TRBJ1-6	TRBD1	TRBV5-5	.	TGTGCCAGCAGCTTGGGGCAGGGGGTTAGTTCACCCCTCCACTTT	CASSLGQGVSSPLHF
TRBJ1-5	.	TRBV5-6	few	TGTGCCAGCAGCCGATCAGGTGGATATAGCAATCAGCCCCAGCATTTT	CASSRSGGYSNQPQHF
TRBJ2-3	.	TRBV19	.	TGTGCCAGCCTCAGGGGCGGCACAGATACGCAGTATTTT	CASLRGGTDTQYF
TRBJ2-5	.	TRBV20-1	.	TGCAGTGCTAACCCGAGTGAGACCCAGTACTTC	CSANPSETQYF
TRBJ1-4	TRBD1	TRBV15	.	TGTGCCACCAGCAGACGGACAGGGGGGGATGAAAAACTGTTTTTT	CATSRRTGGDEKLFF
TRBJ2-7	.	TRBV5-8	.	TGTGCCAGCAGCCCCGGACTCCACGAGCAGTACTTC	CASSPGLHEQYF
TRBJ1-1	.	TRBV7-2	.	TGTGCCAGCAGCTTAATGCCAGGGTGGGGCACTGAAGCTTTCTTT	CASSLMPGWGTEAFF
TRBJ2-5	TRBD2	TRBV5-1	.	TGCGCCAGCAGCTCGCCCCGACTAGCGGGAGGGCAGGAGACCCAGTACTTC	CASSSPRLAGGQETQYF
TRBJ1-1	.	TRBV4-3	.	TGCGCCAGCAGCCATGATACAGAGAACACTGAAGCTTTCTTT	CASSHDTENTEAFF